This T cell receptor (beta chain) comes out of a study of cytomegalovirus exposure and HLA in healthy donors. Amplification used 60 Vbeta primers and 13 Jbeta primers. Method: immunoSEQ multiplex PCR; TCRdb's copy keeps in-frame clones and lacks some. The table lists 150,000 to 200,000 clones, around 80% of them singletons. A word on this clone: Its matching antigen is unknown.

Notes on the study in general: Usually a TCR sequence was rare, but some public TCRs were found in many donors. The likely origin of a cluster of highly shared sequence variants was a sequencing artifact. Cytomegalovirus status was reportedly diagnosed by the classifier with high sensitivity and specificity.

The junction had 14 bases not matched to a gene; V was cut back by 6 bases and J by 6 bases. The CDR3 runs 16 residues. Germline CDR1 reads SNHLY; CDR2 reads FYNNEI. Sequencing used PBMCs. The TCR sequence derives from a middle-aged woman in good health and CMV-seropositive. J is TRBJ2-3 and V is TRBV2, with 8 bases lining up with TRBD2. The CDR3 DNA is TGTGCCAGCAGGTTCCTGGCGGGGGGTGGGGCGGATACGCAGTATTTT. It is translated as CASRFLAGGGADTQYF.